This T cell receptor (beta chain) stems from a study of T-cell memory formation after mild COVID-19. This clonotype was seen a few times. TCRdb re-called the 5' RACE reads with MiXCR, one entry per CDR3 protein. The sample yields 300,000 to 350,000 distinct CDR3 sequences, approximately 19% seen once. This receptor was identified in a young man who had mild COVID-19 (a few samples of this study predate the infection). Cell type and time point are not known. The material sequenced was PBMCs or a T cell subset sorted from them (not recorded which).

CDR3 region: CASSVSGGIADTQYF. The CDR3 coding sequence is TGCGCCAGCAGCGTCTCAGGGGGGATTGCAGATACGCAGTATTTT. The J gene is TRBJ2-3, the V gene TRBV5-1; weak D call: TRBD1 (7 bases). This CDR3 has 15 residues. V was clipped by 4 bases and J by 4 bases, with 16 bases between them. Germline values: CDR1 SGHRS, CDR2 YFSETQ.